The rows below give T cell receptor beta chains drawn from one sample of a study of CXCR3-negative and CXCR3-positive naive CD8 T cells. TCRdb re-called the 5' RACE reads, yielding one record per CDR3 amino acid sequence without DNA. The sample has over 95,000 distinct CDR3 sequences; the top ten hold about 0.34%. The sample taken for sequencing was naive CXCR3+ CD8+ T cells from blood. Receptors were obtained from a human donor in good health. Some clones in this sample may be carry-over from other donors' samples. Each CDR3 is given with its conserved first and last residue. Fields, in order: V gene, J gene, CDR3 protein.

V gene: TRBV4-1
J gene: TRBJ1-1
CDR3 protein: CASSQSPDRGNTEAFF

V gene: TRBV4-1
J gene: TRBJ2-1
CDR3 protein: CASSQAIPSGIYNEQFF

V gene: TRBV7-9
J gene: TRBJ2-1
CDR3 protein: CASTKRSRGPPYNEQFF

V gene: TRBV12-3/TRBV12-4
J gene: TRBJ2-7
CDR3 protein: CASSIAVGAYEQYF

V gene: TRBV28
J gene: TRBJ1-2
CDR3 protein: CASSGVTRGVFNYGYTF

V gene: TRBV7-8
J gene: TRBJ2-7
CDR3 protein: CASSPGQFYEQYF

V gene: TRBV7-9
J gene: TRBJ2-5
CDR3 protein: CASAQIQETQYF

V gene: TRBV5-6
J gene: TRBJ2-1
CDR3 protein: CASSLDLAGAGNEQFF

V gene: TRBV6-6
J gene: TRBJ2-3
CDR3 protein: CASRKLAATSTDTQYF

V gene: TRBV20-1
J gene: TRBJ2-2
CDR3 protein: CSASPGTSDSGELFF

V gene: TRBV7-9
J gene: TRBJ2-7
CDR3 protein: CASSLVVPRGSYEQYF

V gene: TRBV2
J gene: TRBJ1-5
CDR3 protein: CASSDRGTQPQHF

V gene: TRBV20-1
J gene: TRBJ2-7
CDR3 protein: CSAVNLLANSYEQYF

V gene: TRBV12-3/TRBV12-4
J gene: TRBJ2-7
CDR3 protein: CASKPGRSNEQYF

V gene: TRBV21-1
J gene: TRBJ1-6
CDR3 protein: CASIEENDNSPLHF

V gene: TRBV20-1
J gene: TRBJ2-1
CDR3 protein: CSARETSGLYNEQFF

V gene: TRBV25-1
J gene: TRBJ1-2
CDR3 protein: CASLKTEGRGYTF

V gene: TRBV5-4
J gene: TRBJ2-7
CDR3 protein: CASSFDWTQYEQYF

V gene: TRBV4-2
J gene: TRBJ2-7
CDR3 protein: CASSQDGGDEQYF

V gene: TRBV4-2
J gene: TRBJ2-1
CDR3 protein: CASSQGALRDSQYNEQFF

V gene: TRBV7-9
J gene: TRBJ2-7
CDR3 protein: CASSTGGQGLLF

V gene: TRBV7-9
J gene: TRBJ2-7
CDR3 protein: CASSSDRILAGAEQYF

V gene: TRBV4-2
J gene: TRBJ2-1
CDR3 protein: CASSQETSGIHNEQFF

V gene: TRBV10-3
J gene: TRBJ2-7
CDR3 protein: CAISESSTVTYEQYF

V gene: TRBV5-1
J gene: TRBJ1-4
CDR3 protein: CASSQQGGWDEKLFF

V gene: TRBV9
J gene: TRBJ2-7
CDR3 protein: CASSAYGDDPYEQYF

V gene: TRBV7-9
J gene: TRBJ1-2
CDR3 protein: CASSLALILNENGLGYTF

V gene: TRBV7-8
J gene: TRBJ2-1
CDR3 protein: CASSLGGGTYNEQFF

V gene: TRBV29-1
J gene: TRBJ1-3
CDR3 protein: CSVVTGGGNTIYF

V gene: TRBV7-9
J gene: TRBJ1-2
CDR3 protein: CASSSDSRSGFGYTF

V gene: TRBV2
J gene: TRBJ2-1
CDR3 protein: CASSEGASGGNEQFF

V gene: TRBV4-1
J gene: TRBJ2-7
CDR3 protein: CASSQDAAGDRTYEQYF

V gene: TRBV28
J gene: TRBJ2-5
CDR3 protein: CASSSGKSPSRTQYF

V gene: TRBV5-5
J gene: TRBJ2-7
CDR3 protein: CASSLGAGQGYEQYF

V gene: TRBV28
J gene: TRBJ2-4
CDR3 protein: CASSLIREKENIQYF

V gene: TRBV4-3
J gene: TRBJ2-7
CDR3 protein: CASSQEPLGTGLTEQYF

V gene: TRBV29-1
J gene: TRBJ2-3
CDR3 protein: CSVDWDRDTSTDTQYF